This is a list of T cell receptor beta chains from one sample in a study of T cell responses to AZD1222 COVID-19 vaccine. Generated by immunoSEQ multiplex PCR, the TCRdb table keeps only in-frame clones and is missing some. This table has tens of thousands of clones, over 70% appearing once. This sample comprised peripheral blood, obtained 28 days after the second AZD1222 dose. The receptors shown here come from an adult who received the AZD1222 COVID-19 vaccine. The CDR3 runs from the conserved cysteine through the conserved F or W. A D gene is named only where the DNA matches it firmly. Some rows have no size entry. The others give once, few or many, or a class for an expanded clone.

j_gene: TRBJ2-1; abundance: few; d_gene: -; v_gene: TRBV4-2; CDR3aa: CASSQDPSNNEQFF; CDR3nt: TGTGCCAGCAGCCAAGATCCGAGTAACAATGAGCAGTTCTTC
j_gene: TRBJ1-3; abundance: -; d_gene: -; v_gene: TRBV7-8; CDR3aa: CASSLTPRGSSGNTIYF; CDR3nt: TGTGCCAGCAGCTTAACCCCCCGGGGAAGCTCTGGAAACACCATATATTTT
j_gene: TRBJ2-3; abundance: once; d_gene: -; v_gene: TRBV7-3; CDR3aa: CASSLSLGYADTQYF; CDR3nt: TGTGCCAGCAGCTTAAGTTTGGGGTACGCAGATACGCAGTATTTT
j_gene: TRBJ2-7; abundance: -; d_gene: TRBD1; v_gene: TRBV7-2; CDR3aa: CASSSPGQGYEQYF; CDR3nt: TGTGCCAGCAGCTCCCCGGGACAGGGGTACGAGCAGTACTTC
j_gene: TRBJ1-4; abundance: -; d_gene: -; v_gene: TRBV5-4; CDR3aa: CASSLAARVDEKLFF; CDR3nt: TGTGCCAGCAGCTTGGCCGCCAGGGTGGATGAAAAACTGTTTTTT
j_gene: TRBJ1-2; abundance: -; d_gene: TRBD1; v_gene: TRBV9; CDR3aa: CASSPFDRAGNYGYTF; CDR3nt: TGTGCCAGCAGCCCCTTCGACAGGGCGGGTAACTATGGCTACACCTTC
j_gene: TRBJ1-5; abundance: -; d_gene: TRBD1; v_gene: TRBV19; CDR3aa: CASTKRTGGRNSNQPQHF; CDR3nt: TGTGCCAGTACTAAAAGGACAGGGGGAAGGAATAGCAATCAGCCCCAGCATTTT
j_gene: TRBJ1-2; abundance: -; d_gene: -; v_gene: TRBV29-1; CDR3aa: CSVGGTNYGYTF; CDR3nt: TGCAGCGTTGGGGGGACAAACTATGGCTACACCTTC
j_gene: TRBJ1-1; abundance: once; d_gene: TRBD1; v_gene: TRBV6-5; CDR3aa: CASRRQGNTEAFF; CDR3nt: TGTGCCAGCAGAAGACAGGGCAACACTGAAGCTTTCTTT
j_gene: TRBJ1-5; abundance: -; d_gene: -; v_gene: TRBV9; CDR3aa: CASSVDISSQPQHF; CDR3nt: TGTGCCAGCAGCGTTGATATTTCAAGCCAGCCCCAGCATTTT
j_gene: TRBJ2-2; abundance: few; d_gene: TRBD1; v_gene: TRBV7-3; CDR3aa: CASSLTDRGVAGELFF; CDR3nt: TGTGCCAGCAGCCTCACAGACAGGGGAGTTGCCGGGGAGCTGTTTTTT
j_gene: TRBJ1-2; abundance: -; d_gene: TRBD1; v_gene: TRBV2; CDR3aa: CASSEAGTGYGYTF; CDR3nt: TGTGCCAGCAGTGAAGCCGGGACAGGCTATGGCTACACCTTC
j_gene: TRBJ1-5; abundance: -; d_gene: -; v_gene: TRBV5-5; CDR3aa: CASSLAAGADQPQHF; CDR3nt: TGTGCCAGCAGCTTGGCCGCAGGGGCGGATCAGCCCCAGCATTTT
j_gene: TRBJ2-3; abundance: -; d_gene: TRBD2; v_gene: TRBV11-3; CDR3aa: CASSSGLALEDTQYF; CDR3nt: TGTGCCAGCAGCTCGGGACTAGCCCTCGAAGATACGCAGTATTTT
j_gene: TRBJ1-5; abundance: -; d_gene: -; v_gene: TRBV6-1; CDR3aa: CASSEWGGRQPQHF; CDR3nt: TGTGCCAGCAGTGAATGGGGGGGCCGGCAGCCCCAGCATTTT
j_gene: TRBJ2-3; abundance: -; d_gene: TRBD2; v_gene: TRBV19; CDR3aa: CASSNSGGRTDTQYF; CDR3nt: TGTGCCAGTAGCAATAGCGGGGGGCGCACAGATACGCAGTATTTT
j_gene: TRBJ2-5; abundance: medium-sized; d_gene: -; v_gene: TRBV27; CDR3aa: CASSLWGAQGQETQYF; CDR3nt: TGTGCCAGCAGTTTATGGGGGGCGCAGGGCCAAGAGACCCAGTACTTC
j_gene: TRBJ1-2; abundance: once; d_gene: -; v_gene: TRBV2; CDR3aa: CASSDGRRGYTF; CDR3nt: TGTGCCAGCAGTGACGGGAGACGGGGCTACACCTTC
j_gene: TRBJ2-5; abundance: -; d_gene: -; v_gene: TRBV2; CDR3aa: CASKGTSGPQETQYF; CDR3nt: TGTGCCAGCAAAGGGACATCGGGTCCCCAAGAGACCCAGTACTTC
j_gene: TRBJ1-3; abundance: few; d_gene: -; v_gene: TRBV28; CDR3aa: CASRRGGSGNTIYF; CDR3nt: TGTGCCAGCCGACGAGGGGGGTCCGGAAACACCATATATTTT
j_gene: TRBJ1-1; abundance: -; d_gene: -; v_gene: TRBV7-3; CDR3aa: CASSLRTRGTEAFF; CDR3nt: TGTGCCAGCAGCTTACGCACCCGGGGAACTGAAGCTTTCTTT
j_gene: TRBJ2-4; abundance: -; d_gene: TRBD1; v_gene: TRBV4-1; CDR3aa: CASSQSWQGQASNIQYF; CDR3nt: TGCGCCAGCAGCCAATCCTGGCAGGGACAGGCTTCAAACATTCAGTACTTC
j_gene: TRBJ2-7; abundance: -; d_gene: TRBD2; v_gene: TRBV7-2; CDR3aa: CASSLSGTSSYEQYF; CDR3nt: TGTGCCAGCAGCTTATCCGGGACTAGCTCCTACGAGCAGTACTTC
j_gene: TRBJ1-1; abundance: -; d_gene: -; v_gene: TRBV9; CDR3aa: CASKPETARGEAFF; CDR3nt: TGTGCCAGCAAACCCGAGACAGCCAGGGGCGAAGCTTTCTTT
j_gene: TRBJ2-7; abundance: -; d_gene: TRBD1; v_gene: TRBV10-2; CDR3aa: CASGRQGFDYEQYF; CDR3nt: TGCGCCAGCGGACGACAGGGATTCGACTACGAGCAGTACTTC
j_gene: TRBJ2-2; abundance: -; d_gene: -; v_gene: TRBV5-1; CDR3aa: CASNTGTPTGELFF; CDR3nt: TGCGCCAGCAACACCGGGACACCCACCGGGGAGCTGTTTTTT
j_gene: TRBJ1-5; abundance: -; d_gene: TRBD1; v_gene: TRBV7-2; CDR3aa: CASSLDSGGSSQPQHF; CDR3nt: TGTGCCAGCAGCTTAGATTCAGGGGGCTCCTCTCAGCCCCAGCATTTT